The next 13 T cell receptor beta chains were all read from a single sample in a study of tumor-infiltrating lymphocytes in primary liver carcinoma. Alongside blood RNA obtained from unsorted whole blood, germline DNA was also extracted. Production of TCR beta cDNA used 500 ng total RNA together with a constant-region primer. Construction of TCR beta libraries relied on three successive nested multiplex PCR rounds employing slightly modified ARM-PCR. PCR rounds one and two used TRBV1-TRBV30 forward primers with a C-beta reverse primer for 10 cycles each. TCRdb fed the multiplex PCR reads into MiXCR, producing one record per CDR3 protein. This sample has approximately 330,000 distinct CDR3 sequences, with almost 65% found just once. Sample: peripheral blood. Receptor source: a man aged 40-49 years with primary liver carcinoma and hepatitis B virus infection.

The chain links TRBV6-1 to TRBJ2-1; 8 bases map to TRBD2. Germline V CDR1 and CDR2: MNHNS, SASEGT. The CDR3 covers 14 residues. CDR3 in amino acids: CASSGERGSNEQFF. In nucleotides, the CDR3 is TGTGCGAGTAGTGGAGAGCGGGGGAGCAATGAGCAGTTCTTC.

In the case of this clonotype: A read error may be the cause here, since a much bigger clone is one base away. V is TRBV28 and J is TRBJ2-1; no clear D gene. The CDR3 has 17 residues. Germline V gene data show CDR1 as MDHEN and CDR2 as SYDVKM. Trimming cost V 4 bases and J 2 bases, with 18 bases left between them. CDR3 amino acids: CASSSPPTITTYNEQFF. In nucleotides, the CDR3 is TGTGCCAGCAGTTCACCCCCAACCATCACCACCTACAATGAGCAGTTCTTC.

Comment on this clonotype: The missing conserved phenylalanine or tryptophan at the end of this CDR3 makes a read error likely. The chain has TRBV11-2 and TRBJ2-1, with 9 nucleotides matching TRBD2. Germline V CDR1 and CDR2: SGHAT, FQNNGV. The CDR3 runs 16 residues. CDR3 loop: CASSRHTSGPYNKQFS. CDR3 sequence (DNA): TGTGCCAGCAGCCGACACACTAGCGGGCCTTACAATAAGCAGTTCTCC.

Details on this clonotype: A read error may be the cause here, since a much bigger clone is one base away. The chain has TRBV4-1 and TRBJ2-1, with a weak D call TRBD1 (5 bases). The CDR3 has 13 amino acids. Germline V gene lookup returns CDR1 MGHRA and CDR2 YSYEKL. V was cut by 9 bases and J by 8 bases, with 17 bases left in between. In DNA, the CDR3 is TGCGCCAGGAGCACCCTATGGGGCGATGAGCAGTTCTTC. It encodes CARSTLWGDEQFF.

Turning to this clonotype: A much larger clone lies a single base off, so this may be a read error. This chain links TRBV4-1 with TRBJ2-5; D gene ambiguous. The CDR3 sequence is 13 residues long. Germline CDR1 MGHRA, CDR2 YSYEKL. The DNA of the CDR3 is TGCGCCAGCAGTCAGATCCCTCGAGAGACCCAGCACTTC. It codes for CASSQIPRETQHF.

In its sample, this clonotype was seen many times. The chain is built from TRBV11-2 and TRBJ2-1; 9 nucleotides align to TRBD2. This CDR3 has 16 amino acids. V shed 5 bases, J shed 2 bases, and the junction held 7 bases outside the gene matches. Germline CDR1 and CDR2: SGHAT and FQNNGV. The CDR3 sequence: CASSPRGLAAYNEQFF. The DNA of the CDR3 is TGTGCCAGCAGCCCTCGGGGACTAGCTGCCTACAATGAGCAGTTCTTC.

J is TRBJ1-6 and V is TRBV7-9, with a possible D match to TRBD1 (5 bases). This CDR3 spans 12 amino acids. Trimming took off 5 bases at V and 14 bases at J, with 13 bases between the two ends. Germline-derived CDR1 and CDR2 are SEHNR and FQNEAQ (reference sequence). The chain's CDR3 is CASSLLWDALHF. The CDR3 nucleotides are TGTGCCAGCAGCCTGTTATGGGACGCCCTCCACTTT.

This clonotype was counted ten times or more. V is TRBV12-3 or TRBV12-4 and J is TRBJ2-5; no clear D gene. This CDR3 is 11 amino acids long. V lost 6 bases, J lost 7 bases, and 9 bases lay in between. DNA of the CDR3: TGTGCCAGCAGCTTGGACGCGACCCAGTACTTC. This codes for CASSLDATQYF.

This clonotype was seen only a few times. At one of its ends the junction is not consistent with the germline gene, which may arise from a read error. The CDR3 region has the DNA TGTGCCAGCGGCCATATAGGGGAGGGCACAGATACGCAGTATTTT. Translation: CASGHIGEGTDTQYF. V is TRBV14 and J is TRBJ2-3, with D possibly being TRBD2 (6 bases). The CDR3 spans 15 residues. Per germline, CDR1 SGHDN and CDR2 FVKESK.

Notes on this clonotype: One base away lies a much larger clone, so this may be a sequencing read error. The chain uses TRBV6-1 and TRBJ2-7, with 11 bases that match TRBD1. CDR1 MNHNS and CDR2 SASEGT come from the germline V gene. V lost 8 bases to trimming and J lost 2 bases; unmatched junction nucleotides: 14. This CDR3 comprises 17 residues. This CDR3 is CASGAREPGQGAYEQYF. DNA for the CDR3: TGTGCCAGCGGTGCCCGAGAGCCGGGACAGGGGGCCTACGAGCAGTACTTC.

This clonotype appeared a single time. One base away lies a much larger clone, so this may be a sequencing read error. J is TRBJ1-5 and V is TRBV12-3 or TRBV12-4, with a tentative D call TRBD1 (5 bases). V was clipped by 10 bases and J by 1 base, with 20 bases between them. The CDR3 contains 16 residues. The CDR3 DNA follows: TGTGCCATCAGCCCACGCGGGGCCGCCAGCAATCAGCCCCAGCATTTT. This translates into CAISPRGAASNQPQHF.

The chain uses TRBV6-2 or TRBV6-3 and TRBJ2-4, with TRBD2 matching 11 bases. The CDR3 consists of 13 residues. In germline, CDR1 is MNHEY, CDR2 SVGEGT. The V gene end was trimmed by 7 bases and the J gene end by 13 bases; junction bases not matched to a gene: 9. The CDR3 protein is CASTITSGGVQYF. The CDR3 bases are TGTGCCAGCACCATTACTAGCGGGGGTGTCCAGTACTTC.

This clonotype was found many times. V gene TRBV10-3 combines with J gene TRBJ2-1; no clear D gene. The germline V and J ends were trimmed by 2 bases and 8 bases, with 4 bases remaining between them. This CDR3 spans 11 amino acids. Looked up from germline, CDR1 is ENHRY and CDR2 is SYGVKD. The CDR3 region is CAISERDEQFF. The CDR3 DNA reads as TGTGCCATCAGTGAGAGGGATGAGCAGTTCTTC.